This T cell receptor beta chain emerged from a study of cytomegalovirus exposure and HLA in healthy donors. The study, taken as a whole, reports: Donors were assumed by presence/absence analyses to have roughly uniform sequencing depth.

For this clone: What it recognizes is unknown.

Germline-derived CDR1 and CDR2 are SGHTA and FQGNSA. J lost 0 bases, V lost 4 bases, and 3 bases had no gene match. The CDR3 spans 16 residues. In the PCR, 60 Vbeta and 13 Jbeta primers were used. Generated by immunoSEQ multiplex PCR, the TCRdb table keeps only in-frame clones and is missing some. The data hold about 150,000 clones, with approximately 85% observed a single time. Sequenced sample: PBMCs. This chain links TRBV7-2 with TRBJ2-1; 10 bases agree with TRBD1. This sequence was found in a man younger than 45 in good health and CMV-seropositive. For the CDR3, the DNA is TGTGCCAGCAGCTCGGGACAGGGGCTCTCCTACAATGAGCAGTTCTTC. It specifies CASSSGQGLSYNEQFF.